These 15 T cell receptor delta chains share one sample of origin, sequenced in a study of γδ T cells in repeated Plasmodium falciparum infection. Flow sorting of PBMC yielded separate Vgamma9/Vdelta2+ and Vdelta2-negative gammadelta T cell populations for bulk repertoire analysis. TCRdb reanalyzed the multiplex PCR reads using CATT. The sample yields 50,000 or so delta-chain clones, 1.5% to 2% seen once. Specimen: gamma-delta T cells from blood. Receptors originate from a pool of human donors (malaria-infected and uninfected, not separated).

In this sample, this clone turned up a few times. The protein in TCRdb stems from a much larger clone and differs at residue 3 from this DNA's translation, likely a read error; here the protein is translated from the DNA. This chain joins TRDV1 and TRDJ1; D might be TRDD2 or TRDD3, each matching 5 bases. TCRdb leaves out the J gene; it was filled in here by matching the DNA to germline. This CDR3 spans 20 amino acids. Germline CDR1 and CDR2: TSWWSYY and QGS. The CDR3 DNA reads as TGTGCTTTTGGGGACTGTCTTCCCGACCGGACTAACTCGTACACCGATAAACTCATCTTT. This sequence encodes CAFGDCLPDRTNSYTDKLIF.

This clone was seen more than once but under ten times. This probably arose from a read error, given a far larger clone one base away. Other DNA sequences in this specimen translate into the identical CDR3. The CDR3 here is CALGWGNTLQYTDKLIF. The CDR3 DNA sequence: TGTGCTCTTGGCTGGGGGAACACCCTTCAGTACACCGATAAACTTATCTTT. V gene assignment gives TRDV1, but the J gene was left uncalled; the listed D gene, TRDD3, was not tested against the DNA. This CDR3 has 17 amino acids. Germline lookup yields CDR1 TSWWSYY and CDR2 QGS.

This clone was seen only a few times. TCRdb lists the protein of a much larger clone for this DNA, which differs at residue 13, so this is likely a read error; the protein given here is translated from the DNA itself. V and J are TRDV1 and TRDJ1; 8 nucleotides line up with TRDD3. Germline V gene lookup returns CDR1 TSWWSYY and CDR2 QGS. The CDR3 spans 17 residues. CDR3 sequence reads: CALGWGNTLQYTEKLIF. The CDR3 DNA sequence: TGTGCTCTTGGCTGGGGGAACACCCTTCAGTACACCGAGAAACTCATCTTT.

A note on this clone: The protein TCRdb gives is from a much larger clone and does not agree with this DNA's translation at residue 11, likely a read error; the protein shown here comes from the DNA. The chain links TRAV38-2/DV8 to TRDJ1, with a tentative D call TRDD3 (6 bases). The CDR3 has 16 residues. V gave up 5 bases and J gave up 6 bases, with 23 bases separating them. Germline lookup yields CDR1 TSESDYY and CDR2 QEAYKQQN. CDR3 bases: TGTGCTTATAGTGGACTGTCTAGGCTGGGGACGCATAAACTCATCTTT. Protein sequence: CAYSGLSRLGTHKLIF.

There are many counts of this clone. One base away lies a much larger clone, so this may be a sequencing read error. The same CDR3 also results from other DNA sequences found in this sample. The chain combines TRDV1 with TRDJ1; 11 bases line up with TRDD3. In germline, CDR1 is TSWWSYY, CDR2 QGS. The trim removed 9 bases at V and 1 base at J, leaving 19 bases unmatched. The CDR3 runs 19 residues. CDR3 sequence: CALNHKANWGIWPTDKLIF. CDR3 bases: TGTGCTCTCAATCACAAGGCAAACTGGGGGATATGGCCCACCGATAAACTCATCTTT.

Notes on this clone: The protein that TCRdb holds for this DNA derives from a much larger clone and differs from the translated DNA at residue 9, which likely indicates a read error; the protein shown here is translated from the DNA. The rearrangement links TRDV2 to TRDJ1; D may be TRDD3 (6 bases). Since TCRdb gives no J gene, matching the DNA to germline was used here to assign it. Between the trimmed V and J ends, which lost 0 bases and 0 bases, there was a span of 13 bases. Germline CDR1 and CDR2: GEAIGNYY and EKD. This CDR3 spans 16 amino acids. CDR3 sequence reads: CACDTLGAHHTDKLIF. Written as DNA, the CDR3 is TGTGCCTGTGACACCTTGGGGGCCCACCACACCGATAAACTCATCTTT.

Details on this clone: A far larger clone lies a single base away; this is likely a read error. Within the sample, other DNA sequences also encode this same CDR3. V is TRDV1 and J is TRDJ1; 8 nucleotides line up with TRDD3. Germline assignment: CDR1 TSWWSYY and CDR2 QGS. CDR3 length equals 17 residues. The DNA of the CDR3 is TGTGCTCTTGGGGAAAGAACTTTGGGGGATTACACCGACAAACTCATCTTT. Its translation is CALGERTLGDYTDKLIF.

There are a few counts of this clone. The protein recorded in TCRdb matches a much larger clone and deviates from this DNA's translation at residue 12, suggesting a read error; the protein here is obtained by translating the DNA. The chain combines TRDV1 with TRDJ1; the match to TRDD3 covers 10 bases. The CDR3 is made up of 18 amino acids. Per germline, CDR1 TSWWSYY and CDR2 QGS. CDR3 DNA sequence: TGTGCTCTTTGGGAACCCGGCTTACTGGGGGATGAAACCGATAAACTCATCTTT. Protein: CALWEPGLLGDETDKLIF.

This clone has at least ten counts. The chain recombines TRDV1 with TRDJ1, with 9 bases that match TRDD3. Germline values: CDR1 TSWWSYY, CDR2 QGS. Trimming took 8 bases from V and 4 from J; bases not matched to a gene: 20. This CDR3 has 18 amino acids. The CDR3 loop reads CALWCPYLLGDGSDKLIF. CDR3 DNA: TGTGCTCTTTGGTGTCCCTATCTGCTGGGGGATGGCAGCGATAAACTCATCTTT.

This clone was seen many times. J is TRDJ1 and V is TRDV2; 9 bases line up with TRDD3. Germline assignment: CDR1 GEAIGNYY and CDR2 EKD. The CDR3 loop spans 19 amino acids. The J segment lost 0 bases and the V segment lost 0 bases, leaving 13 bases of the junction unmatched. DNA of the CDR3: TGTGCCTGTGACACCGTCGGGACTGGGGGACTTAACTACACCGATAAACTCATCTTT. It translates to CACDTVGTGGLNYTDKLIF.

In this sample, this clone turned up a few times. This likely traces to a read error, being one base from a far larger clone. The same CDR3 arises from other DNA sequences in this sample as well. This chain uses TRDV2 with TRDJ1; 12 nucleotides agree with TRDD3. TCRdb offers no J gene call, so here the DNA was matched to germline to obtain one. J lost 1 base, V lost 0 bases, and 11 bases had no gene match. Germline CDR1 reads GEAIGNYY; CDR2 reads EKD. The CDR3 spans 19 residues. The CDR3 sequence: CACDTTPVLGDTATDKLIF. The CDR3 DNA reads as TGTGCCTGTGACACCACTCCTGTACTGGGGGATACTGCCACCGATAAACTCATCTTT.

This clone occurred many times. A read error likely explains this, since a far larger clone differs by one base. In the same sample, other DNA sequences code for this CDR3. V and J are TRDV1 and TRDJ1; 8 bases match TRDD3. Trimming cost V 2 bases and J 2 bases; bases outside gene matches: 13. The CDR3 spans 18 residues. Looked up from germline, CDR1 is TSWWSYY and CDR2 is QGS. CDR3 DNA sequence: TGTGCTCTTGGGGAAACAAAGGGATACGTTCTTGATACCGATAAACTCATCTTT. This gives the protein CALGETKGYVLDTDKLIF.

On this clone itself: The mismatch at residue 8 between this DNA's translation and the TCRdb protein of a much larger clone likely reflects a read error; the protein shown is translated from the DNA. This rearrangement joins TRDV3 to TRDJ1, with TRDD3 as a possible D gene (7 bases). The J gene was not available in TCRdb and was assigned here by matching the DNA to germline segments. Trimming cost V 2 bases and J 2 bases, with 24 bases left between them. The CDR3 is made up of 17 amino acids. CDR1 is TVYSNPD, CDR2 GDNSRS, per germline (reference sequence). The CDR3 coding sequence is TGTGCCTTTGGCCCTTCCCCTCCCCTGGGGGCTACCGATAAACTCATCTTT. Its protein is CAFGPSPPLGATDKLIF.

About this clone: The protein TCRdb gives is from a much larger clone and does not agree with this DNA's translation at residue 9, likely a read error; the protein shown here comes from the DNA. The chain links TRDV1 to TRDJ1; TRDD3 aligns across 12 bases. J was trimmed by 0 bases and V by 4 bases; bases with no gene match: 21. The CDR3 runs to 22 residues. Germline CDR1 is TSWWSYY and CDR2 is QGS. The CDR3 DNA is TGTGCTCTTGGGGGAAGAGCACCCACTAACTGGGGGATACTCTTCAACACCGATAAACTCATCTTT. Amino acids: CALGGRAPTNWGILFNTDKLIF.

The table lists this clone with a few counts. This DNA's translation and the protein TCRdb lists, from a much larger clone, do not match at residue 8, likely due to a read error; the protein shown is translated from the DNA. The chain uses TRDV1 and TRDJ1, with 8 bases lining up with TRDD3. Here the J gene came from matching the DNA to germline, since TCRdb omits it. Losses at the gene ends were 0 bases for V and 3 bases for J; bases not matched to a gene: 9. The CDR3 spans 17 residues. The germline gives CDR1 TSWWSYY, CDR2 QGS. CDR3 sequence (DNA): TGTGCTCTTGGGGAACTAGGGCCGGGATACGCGGCCGATAAACTCATCTTT. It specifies CALGELGPGYAADKLIF.